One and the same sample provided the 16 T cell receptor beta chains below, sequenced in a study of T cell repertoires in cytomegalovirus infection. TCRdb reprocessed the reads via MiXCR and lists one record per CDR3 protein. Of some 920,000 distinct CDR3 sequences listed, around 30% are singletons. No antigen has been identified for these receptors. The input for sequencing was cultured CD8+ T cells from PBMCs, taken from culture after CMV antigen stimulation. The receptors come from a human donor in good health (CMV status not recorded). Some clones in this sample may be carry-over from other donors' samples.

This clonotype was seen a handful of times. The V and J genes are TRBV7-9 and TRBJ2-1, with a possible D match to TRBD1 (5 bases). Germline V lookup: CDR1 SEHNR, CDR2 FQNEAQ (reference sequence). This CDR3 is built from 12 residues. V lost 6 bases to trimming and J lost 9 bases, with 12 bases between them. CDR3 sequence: CASRLSQGEQFF. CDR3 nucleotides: TGTGCCAGCAGACTATCGCAGGGTGAGCAGTTCTTC. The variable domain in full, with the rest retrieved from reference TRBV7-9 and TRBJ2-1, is DTGVSQNPRHKITKRGQNVTFRCDPISEHNRLYWYRQTLGQGPEFLTYFQNEAQLEKSRLLSDRFSAERPKGSFSTLEIQRTEQGDSAMYLCASRLSQGEQFFGPGTRLTVL.

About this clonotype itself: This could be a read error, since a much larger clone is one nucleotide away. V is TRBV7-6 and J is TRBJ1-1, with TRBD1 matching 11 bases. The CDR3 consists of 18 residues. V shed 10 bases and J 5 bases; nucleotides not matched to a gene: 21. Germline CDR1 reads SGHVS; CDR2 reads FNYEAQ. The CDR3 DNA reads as TGTGCCAACAGTCCGACCTCTGGACAGGGGGCTTGGCGAACTGAAGCTTTCTTT. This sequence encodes CANSPTSGQGAWRTEAFF.

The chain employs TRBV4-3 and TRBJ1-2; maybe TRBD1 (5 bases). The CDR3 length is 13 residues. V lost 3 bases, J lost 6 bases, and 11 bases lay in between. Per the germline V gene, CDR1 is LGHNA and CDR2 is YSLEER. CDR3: CASSHYRSDGYTF. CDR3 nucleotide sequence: TGCGCCAGCAGCCATTACAGGTCTGATGGCTACACCTTC.

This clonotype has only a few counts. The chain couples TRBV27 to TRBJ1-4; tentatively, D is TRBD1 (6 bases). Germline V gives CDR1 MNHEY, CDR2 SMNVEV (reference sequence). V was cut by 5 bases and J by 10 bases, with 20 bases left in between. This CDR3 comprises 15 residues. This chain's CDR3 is CASSPTPGTFVKLFF. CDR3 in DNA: TGTGCCAGCAGTCCGACGCCCGGGACATTTGTAAAACTGTTTTTT.

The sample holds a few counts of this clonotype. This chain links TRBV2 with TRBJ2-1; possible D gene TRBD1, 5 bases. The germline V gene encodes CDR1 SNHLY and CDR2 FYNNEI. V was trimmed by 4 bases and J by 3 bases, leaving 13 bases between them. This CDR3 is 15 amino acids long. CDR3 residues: CASSARTSGYNEQFF. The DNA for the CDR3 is TGTGCCAGCAGTGCGAGGACATCGGGCTACAATGAGCAGTTCTTC.

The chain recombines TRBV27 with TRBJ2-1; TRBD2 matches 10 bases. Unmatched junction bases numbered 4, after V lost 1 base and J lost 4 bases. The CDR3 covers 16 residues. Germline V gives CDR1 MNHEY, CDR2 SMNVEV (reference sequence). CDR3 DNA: TGTGCCAGCAGTTTATGGTCTAGCGGGGGTTACAATGAGCAGTTCTTC. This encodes CASSLWSSGGYNEQFF.

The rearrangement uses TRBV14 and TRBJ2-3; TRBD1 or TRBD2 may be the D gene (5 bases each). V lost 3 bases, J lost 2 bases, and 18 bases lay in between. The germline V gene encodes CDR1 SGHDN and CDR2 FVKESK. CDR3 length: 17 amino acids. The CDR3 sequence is CASSHDSRAVLTDTQYF. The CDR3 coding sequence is TGTGCCAGCAGCCATGACAGTAGAGCGGTCCTCACAGATACGCAGTATTTT.

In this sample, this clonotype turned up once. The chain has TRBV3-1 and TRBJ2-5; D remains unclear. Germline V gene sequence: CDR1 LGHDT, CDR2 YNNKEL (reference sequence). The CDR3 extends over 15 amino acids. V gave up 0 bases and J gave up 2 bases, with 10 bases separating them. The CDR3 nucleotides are TGTGCCAGCAGCCAAGAATACACCTCTCAAGAGACCCAGTACTTC. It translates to CASSQEYTSQETQYF.

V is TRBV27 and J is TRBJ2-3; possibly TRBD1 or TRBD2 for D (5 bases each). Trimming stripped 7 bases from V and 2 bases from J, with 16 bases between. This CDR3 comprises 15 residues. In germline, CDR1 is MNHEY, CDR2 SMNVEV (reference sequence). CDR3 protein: CASKHEGGTTDTQYF. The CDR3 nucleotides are TGTGCCAGCAAACACGAAGGTGGGACCACAGATACGCAGTATTTT.

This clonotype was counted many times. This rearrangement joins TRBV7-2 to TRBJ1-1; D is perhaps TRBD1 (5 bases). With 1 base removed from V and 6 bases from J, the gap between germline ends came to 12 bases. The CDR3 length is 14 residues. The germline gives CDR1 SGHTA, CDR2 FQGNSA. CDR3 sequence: CASSLVGGGPEAFF. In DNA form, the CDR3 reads TGTGCCAGCAGCTTAGTTGGGGGAGGGCCTGAAGCTTTCTTT.

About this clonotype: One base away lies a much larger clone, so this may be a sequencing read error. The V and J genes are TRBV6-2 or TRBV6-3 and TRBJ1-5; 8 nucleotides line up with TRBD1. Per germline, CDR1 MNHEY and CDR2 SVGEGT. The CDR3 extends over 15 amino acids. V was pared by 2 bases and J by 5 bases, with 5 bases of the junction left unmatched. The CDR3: CASSYGQGFHQPQHF. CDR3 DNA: TGTGCCAGCAGTTACGGACAGGGATTCCATCAGCCCCAGCATTTT.

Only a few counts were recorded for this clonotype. CDR3 loop: CASSDSLFSDSSTDTQYF. The CDR3 nucleotides read TGTGCCAGCAGCGACAGCCTATTCTCTGATTCTAGCACAGATACGCAGTATTTT. The chain joins TRBV6-1 to TRBJ2-3, with D possibly being TRBD1 (5 bases). CDR3 length: 18 residues. Germline V lookup: CDR1 MNHNS, CDR2 SASEGT. Deletions cut 6 bases from V and 0 bases from J, with 22 bases between.

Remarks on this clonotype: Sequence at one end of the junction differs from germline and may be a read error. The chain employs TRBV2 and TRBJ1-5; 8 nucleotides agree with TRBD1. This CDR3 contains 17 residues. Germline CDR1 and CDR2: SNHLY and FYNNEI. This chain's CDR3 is CASKPGEPKDREQPQRF. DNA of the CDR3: TGTGCCAGCAAGCCCGGTGAGCCCAAGGACAGGGAACAGCCCCAGCGTTTT.

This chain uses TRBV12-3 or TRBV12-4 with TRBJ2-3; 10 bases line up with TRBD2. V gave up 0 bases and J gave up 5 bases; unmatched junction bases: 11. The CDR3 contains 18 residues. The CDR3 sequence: CASSLALTGTSDIDTQYF. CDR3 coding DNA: TGTGCCAGCAGTTTAGCTCTTACCGGGACTAGCGATATAGATACGCAGTATTTT.

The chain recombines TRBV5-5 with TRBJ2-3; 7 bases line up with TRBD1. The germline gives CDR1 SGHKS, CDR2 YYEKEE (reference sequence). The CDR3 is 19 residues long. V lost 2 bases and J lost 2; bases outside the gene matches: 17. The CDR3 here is CASSFGVGLDRVYTDTQYF. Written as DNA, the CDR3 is TGTGCCAGCAGCTTCGGAGTAGGGCTCGACAGGGTTTACACAGATACGCAGTATTTT.

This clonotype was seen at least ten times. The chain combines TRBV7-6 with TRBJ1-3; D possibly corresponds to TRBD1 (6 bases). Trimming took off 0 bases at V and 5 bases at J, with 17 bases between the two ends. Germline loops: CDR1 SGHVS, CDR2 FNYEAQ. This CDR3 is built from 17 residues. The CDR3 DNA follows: TGTGCCAGCAGCTTAGCGGAGGGTAGGAGGGACAGAAACACCATATATTTT. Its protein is CASSLAEGRRDRNTIYF.